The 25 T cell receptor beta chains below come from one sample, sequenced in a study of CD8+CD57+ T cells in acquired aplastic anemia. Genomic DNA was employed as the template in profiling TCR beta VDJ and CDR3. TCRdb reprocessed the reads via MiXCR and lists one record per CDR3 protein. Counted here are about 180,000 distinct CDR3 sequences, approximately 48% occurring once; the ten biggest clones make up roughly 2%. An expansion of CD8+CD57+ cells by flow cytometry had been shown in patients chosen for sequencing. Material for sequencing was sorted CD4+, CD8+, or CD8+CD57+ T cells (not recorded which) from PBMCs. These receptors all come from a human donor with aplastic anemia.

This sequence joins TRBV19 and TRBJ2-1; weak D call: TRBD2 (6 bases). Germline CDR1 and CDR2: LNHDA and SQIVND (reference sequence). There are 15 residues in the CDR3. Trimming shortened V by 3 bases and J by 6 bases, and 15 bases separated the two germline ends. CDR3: CASSMPAGLSNEQFF. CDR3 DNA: TGTGCCAGTAGTATGCCCGCGGGGCTATCCAATGAGCAGTTCTTC.

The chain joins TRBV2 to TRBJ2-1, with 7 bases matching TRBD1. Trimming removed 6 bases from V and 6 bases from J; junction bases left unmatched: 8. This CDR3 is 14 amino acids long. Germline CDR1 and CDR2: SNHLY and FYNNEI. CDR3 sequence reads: CASRGGAIPNEQFF. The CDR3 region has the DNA TGTGCCAGCAGAGGGGGCGCGATCCCCAATGAGCAGTTCTTC.

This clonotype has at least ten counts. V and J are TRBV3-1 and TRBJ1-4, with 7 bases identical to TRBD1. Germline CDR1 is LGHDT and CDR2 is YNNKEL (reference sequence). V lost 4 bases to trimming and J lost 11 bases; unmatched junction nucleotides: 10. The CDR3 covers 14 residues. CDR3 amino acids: CASSPQGQPEKLFF. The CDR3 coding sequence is TGTGCCAGCAGCCCCCAGGGACAGCCGGAGAAACTGTTTTTT. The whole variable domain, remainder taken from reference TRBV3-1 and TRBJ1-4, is DTAVSQTPKYLVTQMGNDKSIKCEQNLGHDTMYWYKQDSKKFLKIMFSYNNKELIINETVPNRFSPKSPDKAHLNLHINSLELGDSAVYFCASSPQGQPEKLFFGSGTQLSVL.

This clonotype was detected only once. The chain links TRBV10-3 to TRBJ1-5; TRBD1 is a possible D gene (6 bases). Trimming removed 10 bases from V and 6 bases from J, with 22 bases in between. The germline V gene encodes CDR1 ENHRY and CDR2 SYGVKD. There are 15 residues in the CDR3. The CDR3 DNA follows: TGTGCCAGCAGACTACAGGGCAGAAAGGGTCAGCCCCAGCATTTT. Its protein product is CASRLQGRKGQPQHF.

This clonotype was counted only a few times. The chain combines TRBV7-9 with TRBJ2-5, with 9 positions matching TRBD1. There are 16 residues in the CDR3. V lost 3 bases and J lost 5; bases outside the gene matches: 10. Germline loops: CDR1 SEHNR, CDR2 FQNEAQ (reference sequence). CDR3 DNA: TGTGCCAGCAGCTTCCCCACAGGGGGCATTGGGGAGACCCAGTACTTC. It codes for CASSFPTGGIGETQYF. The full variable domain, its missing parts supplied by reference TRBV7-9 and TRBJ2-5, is DTGVSQNPRHKITKRGQNVTFRCDPISEHNRLYWYRQTLGQGPEFLTYFQNEAQLEKSRLLSDRFSAERPKGSFSTLEIQRTEQGDSAMYLCASSFPTGGIGETQYFGPGTRLLVL.

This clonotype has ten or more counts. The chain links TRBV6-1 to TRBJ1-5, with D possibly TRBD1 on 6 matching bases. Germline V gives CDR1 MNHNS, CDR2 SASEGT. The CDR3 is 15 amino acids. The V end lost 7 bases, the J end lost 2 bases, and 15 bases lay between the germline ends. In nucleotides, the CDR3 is TGTGCCAGCACCTTTCCGACAGGCGGCAATCAGCCCCAGCATTTT. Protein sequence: CASTFPTGGNQPQHF.

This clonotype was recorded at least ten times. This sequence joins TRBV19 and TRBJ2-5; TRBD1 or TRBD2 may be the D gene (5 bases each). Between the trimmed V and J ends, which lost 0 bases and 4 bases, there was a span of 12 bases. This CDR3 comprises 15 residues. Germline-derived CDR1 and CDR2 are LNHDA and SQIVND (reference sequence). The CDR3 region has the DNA TGTGCCAGTAGTATAGATCCGGGGACGGGAGAGACCCAGTACTTC. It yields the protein CASSIDPGTGETQYF.

CDR3 coding DNA: TGCGCCAGCAGTGAGAGGGGAGTCACCTCTAGCACAGATACGCAGTATTTT. Residues: CASSERGVTSSTDTQYF. The chain carries TRBV10-1 and TRBJ2-3; D could derive from TRBD1 or TRBD2 (5 bases each). Trimming left V 2 bases short and J 0 bases short, with 15 bases between. The CDR3 totals 17 residues. In germline, CDR1 is WNHNN, CDR2 SYGVQD (reference sequence).

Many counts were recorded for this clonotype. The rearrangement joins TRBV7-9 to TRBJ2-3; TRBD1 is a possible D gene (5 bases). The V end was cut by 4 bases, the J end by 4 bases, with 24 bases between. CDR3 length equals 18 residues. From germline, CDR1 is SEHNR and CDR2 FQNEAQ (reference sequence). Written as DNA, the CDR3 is TGTGCCAGCAGCTACCTCCCTCAGACAGAGTACGGGCCAGATACGCAGTATTTT. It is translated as CASSYLPQTEYGPDTQYF. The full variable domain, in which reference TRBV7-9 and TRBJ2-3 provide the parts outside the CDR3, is DTGVSQNPRHKITKRGQNVTFRCDPISEHNRLYWYRQTLGQGPEFLTYFQNEAQLEKSRLLSDRFSAERPKGSFSTLEIQRTEQGDSAMYLCASSYLPQTEYGPDTQYFGPGTRLTVL.

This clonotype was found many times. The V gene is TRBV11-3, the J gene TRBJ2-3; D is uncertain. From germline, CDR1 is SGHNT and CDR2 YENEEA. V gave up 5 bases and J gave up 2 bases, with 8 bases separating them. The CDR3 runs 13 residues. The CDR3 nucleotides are TGTGCCAGCAGCCTCGGGCCCACAGATACGCAGTATTTT. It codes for CASSLGPTDTQYF.

The CDR3 DNA reads TGTGCCATCAGTGAGAACCTACCGGAGCTGTTTTTT. It encodes CAISENLPELFF. V gene TRBV10-3 combines with J gene TRBJ2-2; D call uncertain. Germline V gives CDR1 ENHRY, CDR2 SYGVKD. V was pared by 2 bases and J by 10 bases, with 8 bases between. This CDR3 spans 12 amino acids.

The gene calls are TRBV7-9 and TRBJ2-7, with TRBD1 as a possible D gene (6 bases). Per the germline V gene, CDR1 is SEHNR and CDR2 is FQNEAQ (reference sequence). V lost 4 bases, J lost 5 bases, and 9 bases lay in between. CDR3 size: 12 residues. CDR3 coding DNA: TGTGCCAGCAGCTGGGACAAGAACGAGCAGTACTTC. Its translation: CASSWDKNEQYF. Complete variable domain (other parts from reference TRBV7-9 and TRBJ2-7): DTGVSQNPRHKITKRGQNVTFRCDPISEHNRLYWYRQTLGQGPEFLTYFQNEAQLEKSRLLSDRFSAERPKGSFSTLEIQRTEQGDSAMYLCASSWDKNEQYFGPGTRLTVT.

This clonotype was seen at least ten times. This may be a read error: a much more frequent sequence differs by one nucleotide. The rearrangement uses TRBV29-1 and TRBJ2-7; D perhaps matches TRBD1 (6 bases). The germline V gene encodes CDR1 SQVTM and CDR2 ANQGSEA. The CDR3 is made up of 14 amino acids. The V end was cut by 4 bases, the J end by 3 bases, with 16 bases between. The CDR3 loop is CSVGATGLIYEQYF. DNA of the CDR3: TGCAGCGTTGGGGCGACAGGATTGATCTACGAGCAGTACTTC.

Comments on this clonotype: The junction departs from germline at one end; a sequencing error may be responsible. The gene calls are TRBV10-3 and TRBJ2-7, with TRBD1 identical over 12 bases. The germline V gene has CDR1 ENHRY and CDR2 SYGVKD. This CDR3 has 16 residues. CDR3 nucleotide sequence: TGTGCCATCAGCGAGTTGGGACAGGGGGCCTCCTACGAGCAGTACTTC. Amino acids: CAISELGQGASYEQYF.

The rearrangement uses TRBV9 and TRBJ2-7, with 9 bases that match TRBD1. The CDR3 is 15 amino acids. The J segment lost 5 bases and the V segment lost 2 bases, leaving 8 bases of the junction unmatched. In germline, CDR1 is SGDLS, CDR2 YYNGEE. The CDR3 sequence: CASSVGTGSTDEQYF. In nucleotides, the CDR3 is TGTGCCAGCAGCGTTGGGACAGGGAGTACCGACGAGCAGTACTTC.

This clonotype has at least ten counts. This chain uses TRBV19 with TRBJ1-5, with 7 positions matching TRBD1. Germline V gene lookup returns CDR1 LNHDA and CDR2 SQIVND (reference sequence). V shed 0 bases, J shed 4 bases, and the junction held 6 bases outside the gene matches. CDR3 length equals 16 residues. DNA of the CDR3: TGTGCCAGTAGTATAGACAGGGGGTCGGCTAATCAGCCCCAGCATTTT. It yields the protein CASSIDRGSANQPQHF.

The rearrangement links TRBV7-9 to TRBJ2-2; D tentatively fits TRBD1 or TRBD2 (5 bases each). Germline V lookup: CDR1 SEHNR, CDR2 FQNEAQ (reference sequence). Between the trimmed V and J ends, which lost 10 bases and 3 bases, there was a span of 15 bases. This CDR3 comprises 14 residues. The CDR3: CATQGTYDTGELFF. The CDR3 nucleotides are TGTGCCACCCAAGGGACCTATGACACCGGGGAGCTGTTTTTT.

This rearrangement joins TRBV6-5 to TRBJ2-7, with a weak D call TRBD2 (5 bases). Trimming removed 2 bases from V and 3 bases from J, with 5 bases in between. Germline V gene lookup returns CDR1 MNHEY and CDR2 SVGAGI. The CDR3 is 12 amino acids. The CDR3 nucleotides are TGTGCCAGCAGTTACGAGGGCTACGAGCAGTACTTC. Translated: CASSYEGYEQYF.

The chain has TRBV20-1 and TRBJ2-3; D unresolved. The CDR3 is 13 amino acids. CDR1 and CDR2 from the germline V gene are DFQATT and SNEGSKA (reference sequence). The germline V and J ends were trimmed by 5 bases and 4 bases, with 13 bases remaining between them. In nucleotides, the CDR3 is TGCAGTGCTGCCTACCCCTGGTCAGATACGCAGTATTTT. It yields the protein CSAAYPWSDTQYF.

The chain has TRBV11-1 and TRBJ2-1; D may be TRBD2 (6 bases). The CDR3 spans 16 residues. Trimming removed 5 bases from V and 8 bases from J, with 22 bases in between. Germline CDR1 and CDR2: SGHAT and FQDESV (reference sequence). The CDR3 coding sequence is TGTGCCAGCAGCCGCCGCTTAGCGGTAGATAGGGATGAGCAGTTCTTC. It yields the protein CASSRRLAVDRDEQFF.

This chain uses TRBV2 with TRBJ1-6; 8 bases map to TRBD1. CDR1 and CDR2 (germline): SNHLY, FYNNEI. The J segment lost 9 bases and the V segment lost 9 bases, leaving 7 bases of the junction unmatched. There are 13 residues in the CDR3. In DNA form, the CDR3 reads TGTGCCAGAGGTGCCAGGGGGCGTTCACCCCTCCACTTT. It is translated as CARGARGRSPLHF.

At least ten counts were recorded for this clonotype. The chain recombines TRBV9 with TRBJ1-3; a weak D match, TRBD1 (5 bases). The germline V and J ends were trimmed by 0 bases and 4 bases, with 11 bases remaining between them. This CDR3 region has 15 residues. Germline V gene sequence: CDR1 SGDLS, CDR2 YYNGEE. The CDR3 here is CASSVGTGEGNTIYF. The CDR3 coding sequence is TGTGCCAGCAGCGTAGGAACGGGGGAAGGAAACACCATATATTTT. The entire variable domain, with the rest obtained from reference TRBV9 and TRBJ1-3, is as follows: DSGVTQTPKHLITATGQRVTLRCSPRSGDLSVYWYQQSLDQGLQFLIQYYNGEERAKGNILERFSAQQFPDLHSELNLSSLELGDSALYFCASSVGTGEGNTIYFGEGSWLTVV.

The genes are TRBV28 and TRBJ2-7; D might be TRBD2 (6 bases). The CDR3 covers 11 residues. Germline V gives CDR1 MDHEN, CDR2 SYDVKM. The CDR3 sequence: CVNTPAGEQYF. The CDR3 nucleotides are TGTGTGAACACCCCCGCGGGGGAGCAGTACTTC.

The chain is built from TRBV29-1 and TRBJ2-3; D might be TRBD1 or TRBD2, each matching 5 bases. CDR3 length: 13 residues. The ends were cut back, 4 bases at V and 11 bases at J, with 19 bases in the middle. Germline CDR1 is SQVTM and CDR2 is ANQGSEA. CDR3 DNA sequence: TGCAGCGTTGGTGTTCGAGGGGTTTTTGAGCAGTATTTT. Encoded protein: CSVGVRGVFEQYF.

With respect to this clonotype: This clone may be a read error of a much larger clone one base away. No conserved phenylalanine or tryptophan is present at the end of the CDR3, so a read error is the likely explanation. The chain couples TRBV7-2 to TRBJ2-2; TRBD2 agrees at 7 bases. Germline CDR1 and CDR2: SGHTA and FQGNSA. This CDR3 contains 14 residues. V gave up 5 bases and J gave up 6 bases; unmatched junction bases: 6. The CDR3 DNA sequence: TGTGCCAGCAGCCCTTCCCGGGAGGCCGGGGAGCTGTTTCTT. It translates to CASSPSREAGELFL.